This entry concerns a single T cell receptor beta chain. Its specificity is not known. Sequence at one end of the junction differs from germline and may be a read error. The CDR3 totals 13 residues. CDR1 is DFQATT and CDR2 is SNEGSKA in the germline V gene (reference sequence). This record comes from a study of T-cell memory formation after mild COVID-19. Findings and caveats of the study: Clones that contracted clustered mainly in CM and EM if CD4+ and in EMRA if CD8+. Certain responding clones were present in pre-infection memory, suggesting participation of cross-reactive memory.

Using constant-segment primers, 5'RACE produced TCR alpha and TCR beta cDNA libraries carrying sample barcodes and UMIs. TCRdb reprocessed the 5' RACE reads via MiXCR and lists one record per CDR3 protein. This sample has about 58,000 distinct CDR3 sequences; about 30% occur once, and the top ten carry 43%. This chain joins TRBV20-1 and TRBJ2-7, with D hard to call. The receptor was isolated from a young man who had mild COVID-19 (a few samples of this study predate the infection). Cell type and time point are not known. The specimen was PBMCs or a T cell subset sorted from them (not recorded which). CDR3 sequence: CSARSFSSHEQYF. The CDR3 DNA is TGCAGTGCTAGATCCTTTAGCTCCCACGAGCAGTACTTC.